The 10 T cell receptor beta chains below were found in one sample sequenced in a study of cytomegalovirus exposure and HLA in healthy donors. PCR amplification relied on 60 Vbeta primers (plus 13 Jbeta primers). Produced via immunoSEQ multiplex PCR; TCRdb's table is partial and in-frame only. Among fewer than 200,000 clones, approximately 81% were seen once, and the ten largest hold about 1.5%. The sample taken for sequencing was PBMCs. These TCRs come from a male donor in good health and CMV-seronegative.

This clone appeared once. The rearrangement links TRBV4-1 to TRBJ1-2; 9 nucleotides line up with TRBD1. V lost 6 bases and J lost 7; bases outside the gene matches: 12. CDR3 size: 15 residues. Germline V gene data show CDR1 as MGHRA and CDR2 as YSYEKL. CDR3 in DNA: TGCGCCAGCAGTCCTGCGGGACAGGGTATTTCTGGCTACACCTTC. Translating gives CASSPAGQGISGYTF.

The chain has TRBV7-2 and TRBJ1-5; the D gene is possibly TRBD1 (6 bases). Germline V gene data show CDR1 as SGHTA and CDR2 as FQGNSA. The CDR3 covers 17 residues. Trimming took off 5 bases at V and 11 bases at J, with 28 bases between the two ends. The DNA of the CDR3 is TGTGCCAGCAGCCCTGGGGGGGCTGCCGATCGGACGAGAGCCCAGCATTTT. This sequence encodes CASSPGGAADRTRAQHF.

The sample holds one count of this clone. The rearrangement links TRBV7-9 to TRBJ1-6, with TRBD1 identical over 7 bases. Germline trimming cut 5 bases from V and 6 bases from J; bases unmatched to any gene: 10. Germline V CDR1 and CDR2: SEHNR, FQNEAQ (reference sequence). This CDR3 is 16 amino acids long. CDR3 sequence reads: CASSEQTGLPNSPLHF. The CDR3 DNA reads TGTGCCAGCAGCGAACAGACAGGGTTACCTAATTCACCCCTCCACTTT. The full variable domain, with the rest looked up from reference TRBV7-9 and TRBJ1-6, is DTGVSQNPRHKITKRGQNVTFRCDPISEHNRLYWYRQTLGQGPEFLTYFQNEAQLEKSRLLSDRFSAERPKGSFSTLEIQRTEQGDSAMYLCASSEQTGLPNSPLHFGNGTRLTVT.

The CDR3 is CATRRGLGSTDTQYF. DNA for the CDR3: TGTGCCACGAGGAGGGGGCTTGGGAGCACAGATACGCAGTATTTT. V gene TRBV6-4 combines with J gene TRBJ2-3; D possibly corresponds to TRBD1 (7 bases). Germline CDR1 MRHNA, CDR2 SNTAGT. This CDR3 is 15 amino acids long. Trimming shortened V by 10 bases and J by 0 bases, and 17 bases separated the two germline ends.

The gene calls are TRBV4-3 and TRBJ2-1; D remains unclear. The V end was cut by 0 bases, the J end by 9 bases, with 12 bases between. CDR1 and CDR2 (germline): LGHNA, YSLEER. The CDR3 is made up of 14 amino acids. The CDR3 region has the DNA TGCGCCAGCAGCCAAGAACCCCCTCCGGGTGAGCAGTTCTTC. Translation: CASSQEPPPGEQFF.

This chain's CDR3 is CASREGGTGGKTQYF. In DNA, the CDR3 is TGTGCCAGCAGGGAGGGAGGGACCGGGGGAAAGACCCAGTACTTC. J is TRBJ2-5 and V is TRBV7-2; TRBD2 matches 7 bases. From germline, CDR1 is SGHTA and CDR2 FQGNSA. This CDR3 has 15 amino acids. The trim removed 6 bases at V and 6 bases at J, leaving 13 bases unmatched.

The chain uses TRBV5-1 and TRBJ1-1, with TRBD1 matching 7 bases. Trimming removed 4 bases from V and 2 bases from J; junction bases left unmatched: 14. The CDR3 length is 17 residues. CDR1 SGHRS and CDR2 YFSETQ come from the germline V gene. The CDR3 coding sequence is TGCGCCAGCAGCCCGACAGGGTCTCTACTCGGAAACACTGAAGCTTTCTTT. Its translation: CASSPTGSLLGNTEAFF.

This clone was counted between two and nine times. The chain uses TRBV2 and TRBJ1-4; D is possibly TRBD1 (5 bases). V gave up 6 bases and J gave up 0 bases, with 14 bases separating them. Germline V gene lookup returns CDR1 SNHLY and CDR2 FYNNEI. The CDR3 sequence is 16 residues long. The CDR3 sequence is CASRKDAGSTNEKLFF. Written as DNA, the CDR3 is TGTGCCAGCAGGAAGGACGCAGGGTCAACTAATGAAAAACTGTTTTTT. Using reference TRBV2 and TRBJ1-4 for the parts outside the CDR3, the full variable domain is EPEVTQTPSHQVTQMGQEVILRCVPISNHLYFYWYRQILGQKVEFLVSFYNNEISEKSEIFDDQFSVERPDGSNFTLKIRSTKLEDSAMYFCASRKDAGSTNEKLFFGSGTQLSVL.

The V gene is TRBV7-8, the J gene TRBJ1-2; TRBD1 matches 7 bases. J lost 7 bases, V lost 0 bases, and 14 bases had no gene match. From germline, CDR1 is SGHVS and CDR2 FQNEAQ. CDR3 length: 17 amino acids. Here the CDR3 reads CASSLARLDRVLGGYTF. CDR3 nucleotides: TGTGCCAGCAGCTTAGCGCGTTTAGACAGGGTCCTTGGTGGCTACACCTTC.

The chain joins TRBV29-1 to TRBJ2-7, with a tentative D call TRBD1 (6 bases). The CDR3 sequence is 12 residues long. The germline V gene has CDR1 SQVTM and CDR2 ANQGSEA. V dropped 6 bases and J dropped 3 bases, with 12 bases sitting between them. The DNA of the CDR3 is TGCAGCGTGGGGCCGGACAGCTACGAGCAGTACTTC. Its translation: CSVGPDSYEQYF.